The 4 T cell receptor beta chains below all came from one sample that was sequenced in a study of beta chain features in type 1 diabetes. Every isolated RNA sample was fully reverse transcribed, so sequencing captured expressed TCRB transcripts. Measured with immunoSEQ multiplex PCR; TCRdb has only the in-frame clones, and not every one. The repertoire includes roughly 240,000 clones, 68% of them detected once, and around 0.05% sits in the top ten. Specimen: naive CD4+ T cells from blood. Receptors were obtained from a man younger than 40 in good health.

This clone is a singleton in its sample. The chain joins TRBV29-1 to TRBJ1-1, with D tentatively TRBD1 (6 bases). This CDR3 contains 12 residues. The germline V gene encodes CDR1 SQVTM and CDR2 ANQGSEA. The V gene lost 6 bases and the J gene lost 12 bases, with 20 bases spanning the gap. CDR3 amino acids: CSVGAVGGTPFF. In nucleotides, the CDR3 is TGCAGCGTGGGGGCGGTCGGCGGAACCCCTTTCTTT.

This chain links TRBV29-1 with TRBJ2-1; D remains ambiguous. V lost 3 bases, J lost 11 bases, and 17 bases lay in between. The CDR3 sequence is 13 residues long. Germline V gene lookup returns CDR1 SQVTM and CDR2 ANQGSEA. This CDR3 reads CSVEPRLGEQQFF. CDR3 in DNA: TGCAGCGTTGAGCCAAGGCTAGGAGAACAGCAGTTCTTC.

In this sample, this clone turned up a few times. CDR3 DNA sequence: TGCAGCGTGACTGACAGGGACTACGAGCAGTACTTC. Its translation is CSVTDRDYEQYF. V usage is TRBV29-1 and J usage is TRBJ2-7; 7 bases fit TRBD1. Germline V gene data show CDR1 as SQVTM and CDR2 as ANQGSEA. Trimming cost V 6 bases and J 3 bases; bases outside gene matches: 5. The CDR3 consists of 12 residues.

This clone showed up just a few times. This chain connects TRBV10-3 to TRBJ2-1; D gene unclear. This CDR3 spans 11 amino acids. Germline V gene data show CDR1 as ENHRY and CDR2 as SYGVKD. V was trimmed by 7 bases and J by 8 bases, leaving 9 bases between them. The CDR3 loop is CAIKRSDEQFF. The CDR3 bases are TGTGCCATCAAAAGGAGCGATGAGCAGTTCTTC.